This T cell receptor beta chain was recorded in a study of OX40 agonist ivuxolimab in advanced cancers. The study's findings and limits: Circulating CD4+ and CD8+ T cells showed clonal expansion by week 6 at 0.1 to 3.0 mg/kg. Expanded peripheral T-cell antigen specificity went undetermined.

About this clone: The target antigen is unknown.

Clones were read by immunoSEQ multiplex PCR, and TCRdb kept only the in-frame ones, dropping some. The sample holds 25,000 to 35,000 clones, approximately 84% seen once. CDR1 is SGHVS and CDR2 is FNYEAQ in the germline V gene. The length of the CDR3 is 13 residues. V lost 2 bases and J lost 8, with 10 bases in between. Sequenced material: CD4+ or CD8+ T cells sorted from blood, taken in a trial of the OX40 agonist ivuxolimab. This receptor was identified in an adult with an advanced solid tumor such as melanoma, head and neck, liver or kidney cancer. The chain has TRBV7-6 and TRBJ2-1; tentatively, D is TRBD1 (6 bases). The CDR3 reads CASSLKQGDEQFF. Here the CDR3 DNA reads TGTGCCAGCAGCTTAAAACAGGGTGATGAGCAGTTCTTC.